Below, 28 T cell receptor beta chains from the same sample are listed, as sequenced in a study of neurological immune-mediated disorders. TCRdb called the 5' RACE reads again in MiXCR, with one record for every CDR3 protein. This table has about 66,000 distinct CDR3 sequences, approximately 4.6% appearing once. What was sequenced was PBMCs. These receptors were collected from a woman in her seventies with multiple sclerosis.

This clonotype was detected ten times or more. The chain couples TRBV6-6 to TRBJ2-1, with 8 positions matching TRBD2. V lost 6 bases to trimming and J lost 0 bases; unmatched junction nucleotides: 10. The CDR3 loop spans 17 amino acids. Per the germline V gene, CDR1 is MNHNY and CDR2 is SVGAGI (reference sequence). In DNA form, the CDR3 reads TGTGCCAGCAGACCCGGGAGGGCCGGCACCTCCTACAATGAGCAGTTCTTC. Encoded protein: CASRPGRAGTSYNEQFF.

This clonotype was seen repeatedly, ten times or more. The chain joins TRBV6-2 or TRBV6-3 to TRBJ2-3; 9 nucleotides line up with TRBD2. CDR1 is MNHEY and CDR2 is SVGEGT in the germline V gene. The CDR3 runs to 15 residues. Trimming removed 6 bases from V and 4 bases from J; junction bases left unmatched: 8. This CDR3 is CASSRIAGVADTQYF. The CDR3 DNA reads TGTGCCAGCAGCCGTATAGCGGGAGTAGCAGATACGCAGTATTTT.

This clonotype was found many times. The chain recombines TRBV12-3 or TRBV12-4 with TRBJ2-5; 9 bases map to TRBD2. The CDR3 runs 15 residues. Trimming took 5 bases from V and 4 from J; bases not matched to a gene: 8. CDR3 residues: CASSLARREGETQYF. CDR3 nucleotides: TGTGCCAGCAGTCTTGCAAGGCGGGAGGGAGAGACCCAGTACTTC.

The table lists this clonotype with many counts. The CDR3 is CASSLTSSGSSSTDTQYF. The CDR3 DNA is TGTGCCAGCAGCTTAACTTCTAGCGGGAGTTCTAGCACAGATACGCAGTATTTT. The chain has TRBV7-3 and TRBJ2-3, with 10 bases fitting TRBD2. The germline V gene has CDR1 SGHTA and CDR2 FQGTGA. The CDR3 has 18 residues. J lost 0 bases, V lost 0 bases, and 6 bases had no gene match.

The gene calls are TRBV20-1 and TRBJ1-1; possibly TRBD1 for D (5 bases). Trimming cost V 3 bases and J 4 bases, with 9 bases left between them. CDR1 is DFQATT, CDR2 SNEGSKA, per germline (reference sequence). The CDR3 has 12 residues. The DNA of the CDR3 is TGCAGTGCTAGGGGGGAACTCACTGAAGCTTTCTTT. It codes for CSARGELTEAFF.

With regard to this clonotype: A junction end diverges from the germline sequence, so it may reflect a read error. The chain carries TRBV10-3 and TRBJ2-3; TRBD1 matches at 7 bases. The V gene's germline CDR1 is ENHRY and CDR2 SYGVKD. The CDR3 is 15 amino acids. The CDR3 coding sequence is TGTGCCATCAGTGAGCAAGACAGGGTGGGTGATAAGCAGTATTTT. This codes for CAISEQDRVGDKQYF.

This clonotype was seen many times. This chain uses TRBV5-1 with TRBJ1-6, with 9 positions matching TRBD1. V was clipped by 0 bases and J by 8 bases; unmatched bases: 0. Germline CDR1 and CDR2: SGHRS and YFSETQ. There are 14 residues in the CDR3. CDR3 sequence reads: CASSLGDRDSPLHF. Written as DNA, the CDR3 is TGCGCCAGCAGCTTGGGGGACAGGGATTCACCCCTCCACTTT. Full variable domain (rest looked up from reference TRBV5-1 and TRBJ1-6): KAGVTQTPRYLIKTRGQQVTLSCSPISGHRSVSWYQQTPGQGLQFLFEYFSETQRNKGNFPGRFSGRQFSNSRSEMNVSTLELGDSALYLCASSLGDRDSPLHFGNGTRLTVT.

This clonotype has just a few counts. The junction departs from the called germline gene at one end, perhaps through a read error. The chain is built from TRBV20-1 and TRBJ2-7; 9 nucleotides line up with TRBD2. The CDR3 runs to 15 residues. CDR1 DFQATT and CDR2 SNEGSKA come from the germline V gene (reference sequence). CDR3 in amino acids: CSARVSGGVSNEQYF. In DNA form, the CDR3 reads TGCAGTGCTAGGGTTAGCGGGGGAGTCTCCAACGAGCAGTACTTC.

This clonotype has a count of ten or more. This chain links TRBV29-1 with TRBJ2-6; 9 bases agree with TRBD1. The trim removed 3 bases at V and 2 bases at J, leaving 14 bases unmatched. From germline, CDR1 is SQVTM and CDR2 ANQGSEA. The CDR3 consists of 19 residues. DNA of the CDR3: TGCAGCGTTGAGGAGATCCGGGACAGGGTTGTCGCTGGGGCCAACGTCCTGACTTTC. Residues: CSVEEIRDRVVAGANVLTF. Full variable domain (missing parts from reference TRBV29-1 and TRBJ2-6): SAVISQKPSRDICQRGTSLTIQCQVDSQVTMMFWYRQQPGQSLTLIATANQGSEATYESGFVIDKFPISRPNLTFSTLTVSNMSPEDSSIYLCSVEEIRDRVVAGANVLTFGAGSRLTVL.

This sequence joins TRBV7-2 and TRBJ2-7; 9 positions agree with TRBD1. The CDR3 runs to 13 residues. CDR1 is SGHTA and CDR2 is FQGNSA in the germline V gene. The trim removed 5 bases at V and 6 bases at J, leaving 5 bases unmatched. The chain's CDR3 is CASSPDRGSEQYF. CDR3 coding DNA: TGTGCCAGCAGCCCGGACAGGGGCAGCGAGCAGTACTTC.

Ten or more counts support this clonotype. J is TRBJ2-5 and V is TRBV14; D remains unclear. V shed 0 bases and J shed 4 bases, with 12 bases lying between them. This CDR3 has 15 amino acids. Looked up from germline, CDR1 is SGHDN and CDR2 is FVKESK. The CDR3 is CASSQDRLPGETQYF. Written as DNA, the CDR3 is TGTGCCAGCAGCCAAGATAGACTGCCGGGAGAGACCCAGTACTTC. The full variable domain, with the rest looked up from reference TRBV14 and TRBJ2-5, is EAGVTQFPSHSVIEKGQTVTLRCDPISGHDNLYWYRRVMGKEIKFLLHFVKESKQDESGMPNNRFLAERTGGTYSTLKVQPAELEDSGVYFCASSQDRLPGETQYFGPGTRLLVL.

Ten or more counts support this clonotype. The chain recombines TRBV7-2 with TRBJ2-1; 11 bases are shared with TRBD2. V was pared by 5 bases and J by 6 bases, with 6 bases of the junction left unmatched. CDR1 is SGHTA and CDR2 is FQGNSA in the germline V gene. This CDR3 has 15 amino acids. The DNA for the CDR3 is TGTGCCAGCAGCCAACTAGCGGGAGTAGGCAATGAGCAGTTCTTC. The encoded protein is CASSQLAGVGNEQFF.

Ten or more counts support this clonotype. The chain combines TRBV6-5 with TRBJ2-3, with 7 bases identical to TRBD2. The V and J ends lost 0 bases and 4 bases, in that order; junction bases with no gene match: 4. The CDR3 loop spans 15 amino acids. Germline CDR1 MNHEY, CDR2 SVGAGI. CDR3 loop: CASSYSGGRADTQYF. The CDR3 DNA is TGTGCCAGCAGTTACTCGGGAGGGAGGGCAGATACGCAGTATTTT.

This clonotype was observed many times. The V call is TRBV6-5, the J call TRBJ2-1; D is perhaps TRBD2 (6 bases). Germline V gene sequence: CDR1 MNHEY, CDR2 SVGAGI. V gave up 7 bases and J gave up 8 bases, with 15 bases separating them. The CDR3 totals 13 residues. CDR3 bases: TGTGCCAGCAAGGACGGGAGTAACGATGAGCAGTTCTTC. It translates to CASKDGSNDEQFF.

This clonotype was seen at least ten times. The CDR3 DNA reads TGTGCCAGCAGTTTTACGGAGGGTGGCTACACCTTC. Protein sequence: CASSFTEGGYTF. The chain is built from TRBV12-3 or TRBV12-4 and TRBJ1-2; D remains ambiguous. V shed 3 bases and J shed 7 bases, with 9 bases lying between them. This CDR3 spans 12 amino acids.

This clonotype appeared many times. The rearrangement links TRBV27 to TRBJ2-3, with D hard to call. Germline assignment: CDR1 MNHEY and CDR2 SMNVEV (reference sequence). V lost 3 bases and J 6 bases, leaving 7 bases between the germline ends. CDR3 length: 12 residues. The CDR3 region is CASSFGWDTQYF. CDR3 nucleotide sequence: TGTGCCAGCAGTTTTGGGTGGGATACGCAGTATTTT.

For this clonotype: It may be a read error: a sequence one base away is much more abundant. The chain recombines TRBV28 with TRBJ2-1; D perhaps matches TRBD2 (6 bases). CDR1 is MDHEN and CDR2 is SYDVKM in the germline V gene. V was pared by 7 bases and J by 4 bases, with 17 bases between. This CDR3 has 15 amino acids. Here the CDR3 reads CASIGVGGTYNEQFF. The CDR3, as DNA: TGTGCCAGCATCGGAGTGGGAGGAACATACAATGAGCAGTTCTTC.

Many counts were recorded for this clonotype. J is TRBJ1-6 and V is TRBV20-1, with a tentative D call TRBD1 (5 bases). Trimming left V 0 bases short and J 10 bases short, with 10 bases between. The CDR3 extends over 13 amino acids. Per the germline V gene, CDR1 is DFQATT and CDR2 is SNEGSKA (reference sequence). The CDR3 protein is CSARDEWGSPLHF. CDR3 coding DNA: TGCAGTGCTAGAGATGAGTGGGGCTCACCCCTCCACTTT.

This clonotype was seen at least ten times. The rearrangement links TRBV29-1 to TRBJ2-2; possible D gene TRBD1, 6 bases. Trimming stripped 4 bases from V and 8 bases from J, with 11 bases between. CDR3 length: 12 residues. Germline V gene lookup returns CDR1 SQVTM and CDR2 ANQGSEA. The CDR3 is CSVVQGLGELFF. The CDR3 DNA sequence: TGCAGCGTTGTACAGGGATTGGGGGAGCTGTTTTTT.

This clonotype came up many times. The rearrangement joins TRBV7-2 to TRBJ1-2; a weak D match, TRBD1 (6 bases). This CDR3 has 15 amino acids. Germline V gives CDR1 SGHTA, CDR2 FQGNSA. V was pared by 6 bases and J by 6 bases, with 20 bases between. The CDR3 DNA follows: TGTGCCAGCAGGTCTGGAGGGGGAACGGGCCATGGCTACACCTTC. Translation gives CASRSGGGTGHGYTF.

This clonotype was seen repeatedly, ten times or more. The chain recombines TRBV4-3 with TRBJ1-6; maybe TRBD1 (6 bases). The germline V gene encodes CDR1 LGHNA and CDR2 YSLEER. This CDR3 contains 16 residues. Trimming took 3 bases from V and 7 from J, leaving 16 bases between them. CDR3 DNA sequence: TGCGCCAGCAGCCAGTCAGCGGTCACAGGGAATTCACCCCTCCACTTT. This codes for CASSQSAVTGNSPLHF.

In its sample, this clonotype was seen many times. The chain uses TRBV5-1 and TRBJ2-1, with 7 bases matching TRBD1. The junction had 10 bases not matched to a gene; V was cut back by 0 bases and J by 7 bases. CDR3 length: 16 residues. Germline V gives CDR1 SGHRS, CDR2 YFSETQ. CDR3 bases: TGCGCCAGCAGCTTGGGGGGGACAGAGAGAGCGAATGAGCAGTTCTTC. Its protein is CASSLGGTERANEQFF.

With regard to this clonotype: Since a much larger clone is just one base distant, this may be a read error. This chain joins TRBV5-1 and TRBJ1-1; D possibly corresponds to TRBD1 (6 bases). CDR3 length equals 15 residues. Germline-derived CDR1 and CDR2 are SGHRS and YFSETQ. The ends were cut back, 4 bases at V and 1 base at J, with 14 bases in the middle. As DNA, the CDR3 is TGCGCCAGCAGCGTGCAGGGGCAGCCGAACACTGAAGCTTTCTTT. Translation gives CASSVQGQPNTEAFF. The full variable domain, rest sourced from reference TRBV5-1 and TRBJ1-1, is KAGVTQTPRYLIKTRGQQVTLSCSPISGHRSVSWYQQTPGQGLQFLFEYFSETQRNKGNFPGRFSGRQFSNSRSEMNVSTLELGDSALYLCASSVQGQPNTEAFFGQGTRLTVV.

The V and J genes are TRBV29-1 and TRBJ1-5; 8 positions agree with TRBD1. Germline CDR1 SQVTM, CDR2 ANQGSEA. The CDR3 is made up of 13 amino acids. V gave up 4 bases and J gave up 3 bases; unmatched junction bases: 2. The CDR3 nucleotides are TGCAGCGTTGGGGGACAGGACAATCAGCCCCAGCATTTT. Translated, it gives CSVGGQDNQPQHF.

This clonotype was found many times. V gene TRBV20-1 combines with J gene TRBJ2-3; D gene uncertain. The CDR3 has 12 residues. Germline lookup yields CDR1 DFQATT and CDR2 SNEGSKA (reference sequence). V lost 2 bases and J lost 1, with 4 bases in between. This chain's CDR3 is CSARSGTDTQYF. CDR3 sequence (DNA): TGCAGTGCTAGATCCGGCACAGATACGCAGTATTTT.

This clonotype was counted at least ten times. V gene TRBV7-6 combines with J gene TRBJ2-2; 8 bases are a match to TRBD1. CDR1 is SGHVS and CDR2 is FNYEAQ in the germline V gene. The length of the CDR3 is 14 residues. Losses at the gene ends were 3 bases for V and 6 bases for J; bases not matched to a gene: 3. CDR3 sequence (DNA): TGTGCCAGCAGCTTGCCAGGGGGCTCCGGGGAGCTGTTTTTT. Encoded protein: CASSLPGGSGELFF.

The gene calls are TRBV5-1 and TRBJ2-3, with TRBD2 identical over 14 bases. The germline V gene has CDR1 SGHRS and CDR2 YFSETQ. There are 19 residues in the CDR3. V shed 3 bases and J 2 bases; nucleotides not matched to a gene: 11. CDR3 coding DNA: TGCGCCAGCAGCTCGGGACTAGCGGGAGTGAGGAGGCACACAGATACGCAGTATTTT. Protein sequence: CASSSGLAGVRRHTDTQYF. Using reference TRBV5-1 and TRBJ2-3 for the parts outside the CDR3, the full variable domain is KAGVTQTPRYLIKTRGQQVTLSCSPISGHRSVSWYQQTPGQGLQFLFEYFSETQRNKGNFPGRFSGRQFSNSRSEMNVSTLELGDSALYLCASSSGLAGVRRHTDTQYFGPGTRLTVL.

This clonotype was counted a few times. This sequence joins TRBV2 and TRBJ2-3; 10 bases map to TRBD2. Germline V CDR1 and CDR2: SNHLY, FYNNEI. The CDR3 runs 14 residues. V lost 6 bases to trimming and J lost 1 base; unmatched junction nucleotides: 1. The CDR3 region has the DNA TGTGCCAGCAGGGGGACTAGCGGCACAGATACGCAGTATTTT. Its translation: CASRGTSGTDTQYF.